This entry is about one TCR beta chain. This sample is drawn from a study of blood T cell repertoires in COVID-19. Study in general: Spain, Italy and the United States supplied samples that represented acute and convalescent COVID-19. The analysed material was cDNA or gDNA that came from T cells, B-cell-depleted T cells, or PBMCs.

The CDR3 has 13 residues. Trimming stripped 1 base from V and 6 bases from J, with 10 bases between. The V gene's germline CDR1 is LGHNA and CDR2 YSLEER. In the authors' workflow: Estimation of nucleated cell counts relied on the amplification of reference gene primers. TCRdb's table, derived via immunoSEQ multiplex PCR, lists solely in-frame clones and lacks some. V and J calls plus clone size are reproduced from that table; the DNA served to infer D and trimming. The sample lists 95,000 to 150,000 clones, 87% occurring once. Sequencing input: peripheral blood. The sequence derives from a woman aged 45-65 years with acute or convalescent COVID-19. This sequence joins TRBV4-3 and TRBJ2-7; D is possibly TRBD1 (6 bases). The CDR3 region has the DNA TGCGCCAGCAGCCAAGTTGGGGACACCGAGCAGTACTTC. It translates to CASSQVGDTEQYF.